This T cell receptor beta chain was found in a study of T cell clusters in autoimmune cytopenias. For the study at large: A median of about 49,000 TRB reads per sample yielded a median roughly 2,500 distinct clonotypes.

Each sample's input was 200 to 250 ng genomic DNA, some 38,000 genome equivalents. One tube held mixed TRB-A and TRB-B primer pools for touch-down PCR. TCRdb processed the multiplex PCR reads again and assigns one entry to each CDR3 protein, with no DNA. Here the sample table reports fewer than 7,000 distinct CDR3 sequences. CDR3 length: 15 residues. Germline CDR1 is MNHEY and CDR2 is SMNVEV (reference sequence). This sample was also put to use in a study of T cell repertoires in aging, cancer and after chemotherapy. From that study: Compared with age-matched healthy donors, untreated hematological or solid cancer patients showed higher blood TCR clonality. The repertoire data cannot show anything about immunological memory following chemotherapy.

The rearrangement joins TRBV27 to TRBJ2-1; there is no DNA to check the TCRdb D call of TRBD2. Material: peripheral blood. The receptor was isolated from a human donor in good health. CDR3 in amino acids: CASSLLAISPNEQFF.